Sequencing of this T cell receptor (beta chain) was carried out in a study of human T cells and chemical hapten exposure (dated by TCRdb to the early 2020s). About the study as a whole: For sensitization, 2% DPC in acetone was applied to a roughly 2 cm by roughly 2 cm area of upper inner arm skin. Weekly therapeutic DPC doses were additionally applied to the scalp of patients throughout the roughly 25-week study period. Patch testing was done on the upper back using Finn chambers containing 0.01% DPC, and results were scored after 6 days according to International Contact Dermatitis Research Group standards. Most of the patients in the cohort were female, and the cohort covered alopecia areata with under or over 50% scalp involvement, alopecia totalis and alopecia universalis. Libraries were pooled for sequencing, and variation in per-sample TCR yields was attributed mainly to small differences in library volumes within the pool. The study tracked peripheral blood TCR repertoire changes in vivo during primary and secondary sensitization to the hapten diphenylcyclopropenone (DPC) in alopecia patients. Blood samples were taken from patients before sensitization (week 0) and at 2, 6 and about 24 weeks after DPC sensitization. Nearly 30 alopecia patients provided blood for TCR sequencing at one to four time points (pre-sensitization, 2, 6 and 24 weeks).

General conclusions and limits of the study: A positive correlation was found between the number of PT1 expanded TCRs and patch test score, with significance reached at thresholds 8, 16 and 32 but not 4. Compared with pre-sensitization or healthy control sets, expanded TCRs formed significantly more large CDR3 similarity clusters, which is consistent with antigen-driven responses. Because every patient had alopecia, a presumed autoimmune disease, the patients' immune response might differ from that of healthy individuals. Repeated subsampling changed both the strength of the expansion versus patch-test correlation and the threshold at which that correlation became significant. DPC sensitization did not change the number of TCRs with a frequency above 1 in 1000, and there was no evidence of changes in global repertoire structure.

The CDR3, from cysteine to phenylalanine, totals 14 residues. Only the CDR3 DNA stays, 42 bases, in frame from base 1. Trimming takes 5 bases from V and 4 bases from J, and the germline ends sit 14 bases apart. The CDR1 and CDR2 encoded by the germline V gene (reference sequence) are MNHEY and SMNVEV. This clonotype was counted ten times or more. Which antigen it targets is not known. Per-base quality was not reported, and no clone a single base away is much larger than it. The library was generated by RACE. Sequenced using a NextSeq 500. During library preparation, unique molecular identifiers were attached to individual cDNA molecules so that TCRs could be counted in a quantitative, reproducible way. From each blood RNA sample, both TCR alpha and TCR beta chains were sequenced. The study's own analysis went as follows. Samples had a median of about 96,000 TCRs, with a range from about 23,224 to 690,600. The Decombinator software suite was used to annotate the V, J and CDR3 of the TCR reads. For the PS versus PT1 abundance plots, all samples were subsampled to the same number of TCRs (28,000). TCRs were defined as expanded if absent before sensitization and observed at least eight times at the 2-week time point. TCRdb reprocessed the public reads (quality trimming at Q25 with fastp, clone calling with MiXCR) and kept in-frame beta chains. Rows are combined by CDR3 protein, so each entry shows the most common genes and DNA. Here the V and J calls rest on TCRdb's processing, not on the authors' analysis. The sample table shows 95,000 to 150,000 distinct CDR3 sequences, and around an eighth are seen once. The ten largest make up approximately 2.8% of the sample.

The label giving this sample's time point can be read as: pre-sensitization, week 0. The meaning of the sample's treatment or condition label: therapeutic diphenylcyclopropenone sensitization with weekly scalp DPC. At each patch-test visit, blood was drawn before the patch test was applied. Patients were eligible if aged 18 to 70, diagnosed with alopecia and judged suitable for DPC therapy, and pregnant patients were excluded. Total RNA was isolated from unfractionated whole blood collected in Tempus Blood RNA tubes. The specimen comprised whole blood, sampled in connection with sensitization to the hapten diphenylcyclopropenone (DPC). This TCR was sampled from a woman aged 18-30 years with alopecia areata. Some clones in this sample may be carry-over from other donors' samples. The chain couples TRBV27 to TRBJ1-2; no D gene is confidently identified. The sequenced DNA is TGTGCCAGCAGTCCCGGAGGGCAGACCTATGGCTACACCTTC. This yields the protein CASSPGGQTYGYTF.